The 23 T cell receptor beta chains presented below share a single source sample, sequenced in a study of CD8 T cells in Susac syndrome. Random hexamers served to reverse transcribe about 0.5 to 1 ug RNA. MiXCR, applied by TCRdb to the immunoSEQ multiplex PCR reads, yields one record per CDR3 protein. The sample consists of 20,000 to 25,000 distinct CDR3 sequences, around 92% of them appearing once. What was sequenced was CD8+ T cells from PBMCs. The receptors stem from a human donor in good health.

V is TRBV12-3 or TRBV12-4 and J is TRBJ2-5, with TRBD2 identical over 7 bases. CDR3 length: 16 residues. J lost 3 bases, V lost 3 bases, and 10 bases had no gene match. CDR3 sequence (DNA): TGTGCCAGCAGTTTCCGAGGACTAGTCGTGGAAGAGACCCAGTACTTC. This codes for CASSFRGLVVEETQYF.

The rearrangement links TRBV3-1 to TRBJ2-7; no clear D. Germline V gene data show CDR1 as LGHDT and CDR2 as YNNKEL (reference sequence). V was trimmed by 0 bases and J by 4 bases, leaving 10 bases between them. CDR3 length equals 14 residues. The CDR3 bases are TGTGCCAGCAGCCAAGAGGCAACAACATACGAGCAGTACTTC. Translated, it gives CASSQEATTYEQYF.

The chain uses TRBV12-3 or TRBV12-4 and TRBJ1-6; the match to TRBD1 covers 7 bases. This CDR3 is built from 14 residues. V shed 5 bases and J 5 bases; nucleotides not matched to a gene: 3. The CDR3 nucleotides are TGTGCCAGCAGTAGGGACAGAGATAATTCACCCCTCCACTTT. It encodes CASSRDRDNSPLHF.

The count of this clonotype is one. The chain links TRBV3-1 to TRBJ1-2, with D possibly matching TRBD1 (6 bases). This CDR3 is built from 15 residues. Trimming removed 1 base from V and 6 bases from J, with 15 bases in between. The germline gives CDR1 LGHDT, CDR2 YNNKEL (reference sequence). This CDR3 reads CASSQAHRGQNGYTF. CDR3 bases: TGTGCCAGCAGCCAAGCCCATCGGGGACAAAATGGCTACACCTTC.

The V gene is TRBV27, the J gene TRBJ2-7; 10 bases are a match to TRBD1. The V and J ends lost 1 base and 5 bases, in that order; junction bases with no gene match: 14. CDR3 size: 18 residues. CDR1 and CDR2 (germline): MNHEY, SMNVEV (reference sequence). CDR3 region: CASSLLGQGNPGKDEQYF. For the CDR3, the DNA is TGTGCCAGCAGTTTATTGGGACAGGGGAACCCGGGAAAGGACGAGCAGTACTTC.

The V gene is TRBV5-4, the J gene TRBJ1-6; 8 bases are shared with TRBD1. The CDR3 is 16 amino acids. Trimming removed 0 bases from V and 3 bases from J; junction bases left unmatched: 2. Germline CDR1 reads SGHNT; CDR2 reads YYREEE (reference sequence). In DNA form, the CDR3 reads TGTGCCAGCAGCTTGGTAGGGACAGGCTATAATTCACCCCTCCACTTT. Amino acid sequence: CASSLVGTGYNSPLHF.

The chain links TRBV20-1 to TRBJ2-7; D not resolved. V lost 0 bases and J 4 bases, leaving 7 bases between the germline ends. Germline assignment: CDR1 DFQATT and CDR2 SNEGSKA (reference sequence). This CDR3 comprises 12 residues. Here the CDR3 reads CSARDKLYEQYF. CDR3 sequence (DNA): TGCAGTGCTAGAGATAAGCTTTACGAGCAGTACTTC.

This chain uses TRBV4-3 with TRBJ2-7, with D maybe TRBD1 (7 bases). Per the germline V gene, CDR1 is LGHNA and CDR2 is YSLEER. This CDR3 has 15 amino acids. Trimming removed 5 bases from V and 3 bases from J, with 17 bases in between. The CDR3 spells CASSYGTATSYEQYF. As DNA, the CDR3 is TGCGCCAGCAGCTATGGGACAGCGACTAGCTACGAGCAGTACTTC.

The V gene is TRBV5-4, the J gene TRBJ2-3; 8 bases fit TRBD2. Trimming at V came to 4 bases and at J to 4 bases, leaving 8 bases not matched to a gene. This CDR3 has 15 residues. Germline CDR1 SGHNT, CDR2 YYREEE (reference sequence). The CDR3 region is CASSLAGGRADTQYF. In DNA, the CDR3 is TGTGCCAGCAGCCTCGCGGGGGGCAGGGCAGATACGCAGTATTTT. The whole variable domain, filled in from reference TRBV5-4 and TRBJ2-3, reads ETGVTQSPTHLIKTRGQQVTLRCSSQSGHNTVSWYQQALGQGPQFIFQYYREEENGRGNFPPRFSGLQFPNYSSELNVNALELDDSALYLCASSLAGGRADTQYFGPGTRLTVL.

This chain links TRBV7-9 with TRBJ2-7; D might be TRBD1 or TRBD2, each matching 5 bases. Trimming left V 5 bases short and J 3 bases short, with 11 bases between. There are 13 residues in the CDR3. Germline CDR1 reads SEHNR; CDR2 reads FQNEAQ (reference sequence). DNA of the CDR3: TGTGCCAGCAGCACCGGGACGGACTACGAGCAGTACTTC. Its translation is CASSTGTDYEQYF.

The V and J genes are TRBV27 and TRBJ2-7; 8 positions agree with TRBD2. The CDR3 sequence is 12 residues long. In germline, CDR1 is MNHEY, CDR2 SMNVEV (reference sequence). Here the CDR3 reads CVAGGSSYEQYF. CDR3 bases: TGTGTCGCGGGGGGAAGCTCCTACGAGCAGTACTTC.

The V gene is TRBV29-1, the J gene TRBJ2-7; no clear D. CDR1 and CDR2 from the germline V gene are SQVTM and ANQGSEA. V lost 2 bases, J lost 6 bases, and 14 bases lay in between. The CDR3 totals 13 residues. The CDR3 DNA follows: TGCAGCGTTGAAAATACTACGCCGTCCGAGCAGTACTTC. Translating gives CSVENTTPSEQYF.

The genes are TRBV5-1 and TRBJ2-3, with 9 bases matching TRBD1. The CDR3 runs 14 residues. V gave up 4 bases and J gave up 6 bases; unmatched junction bases: 6. Germline CDR1 is SGHRS and CDR2 is YFSETQ. CDR3 coding DNA: TGCGCCAGCAGCCTTTTAACAGGGGGCGATACGCAGTATTTT. Protein sequence: CASSLLTGGDTQYF. The full variable domain, with the rest looked up from reference TRBV5-1 and TRBJ2-3, is KAGVTQTPRYLIKTRGQQVTLSCSPISGHRSVSWYQQTPGQGLQFLFEYFSETQRNKGNFPGRFSGRQFSNSRSEMNVSTLELGDSALYLCASSLLTGGDTQYFGPGTRLTVL.

The J gene is TRBJ1-3, the V gene TRBV4-3; no reliable D call. Trimming removed 0 bases at V and 0 bases at J, with 6 bases between. This CDR3 has 15 amino acids. The germline V gene has CDR1 LGHNA and CDR2 YSLEER. The CDR3 DNA sequence: TGCGCCAGCAGCCAAGACCGGAGCTCTGGAAACACCATATATTTT. It yields the protein CASSQDRSSGNTIYF.

This clonotype came up once. V gene TRBV5-5 combines with J gene TRBJ2-5, with 7 bases that match TRBD2. The CDR3 is made up of 17 amino acids. V lost 4 bases to trimming and J lost 0 bases; unmatched junction nucleotides: 12. Germline loops: CDR1 SGHKS, CDR2 YYEKEE (reference sequence). The CDR3 here is CASSGEGRQRYQETQYF. CDR3 nucleotides: TGTGCCAGCAGCGGGGAGGGAAGGCAGAGGTACCAAGAGACCCAGTACTTC.

The V gene is TRBV11-2, the J gene TRBJ2-5; D unresolved. The CDR3 consists of 16 residues. Between the trimmed V and J ends, which lost 5 bases and 2 bases, there was a span of 18 bases. Germline values: CDR1 SGHAT, CDR2 FQNNGV. The CDR3 region is CASSLMRVTEQETQYF. The CDR3 DNA follows: TGTGCCAGCAGCCTCATGAGAGTGACGGAACAAGAGACCCAGTACTTC.

The J gene is TRBJ2-1, the V gene TRBV2; D unresolved. Trimming removed 10 bases from V and 12 bases from J, with 16 bases in between. CDR1 is SNHLY, CDR2 FYNNEI, per germline. This CDR3 has 11 amino acids. The CDR3 reads CATIKLPGQFF. The CDR3 DNA sequence: TGTGCCACCATAAAACTACCAGGGCAGTTCTTC.

The chain combines TRBV9 with TRBJ1-2; D gene unclear. CDR1 and CDR2 (germline): SGDLS, YYNGEE. Trimming took off 6 bases at V and 2 bases at J, with 14 bases between the two ends. CDR3 length equals 14 residues. The CDR3 DNA sequence: TGTGCCAGCACCCCCTCGGTACGGAACTATGGCTACACCTTC. The encoded protein is CASTPSVRNYGYTF.

This chain connects TRBV29-1 to TRBJ2-7; no firm D call. The CDR3 runs 13 residues. Trimming stripped 6 bases from V and 2 bases from J, with 14 bases between. CDR1 is SQVTM and CDR2 is ANQGSEA in the germline V gene. CDR3 bases: TGCAGCGTCCAGACGAGTAAAACCTACGAGCAGTACTTC. This sequence encodes CSVQTSKTYEQYF.

The chain combines TRBV28 with TRBJ2-4; TRBD1 aligns across 8 bases. Germline CDR1 reads MDHEN; CDR2 reads SYDVKM. With 6 bases clipped from V and 7 bases from J, the junction kept 11 bases outside the gene matches. The CDR3 sequence is 15 residues long. CDR3 region: CASRERTGSGNIQYF. The CDR3 nucleotides read TGTGCCAGCAGGGAACGGACAGGGTCGGGGAACATTCAGTACTTC.

This chain joins TRBV10-3 and TRBJ2-7; tentative D call: TRBD1 (5 bases). In germline, CDR1 is ENHRY, CDR2 SYGVKD. The CDR3 has 13 residues. Trimming pared 3 bases from V and 4 bases from J, leaving 10 bases between. CDR3 in amino acids: CAISEPRQYEQYF. CDR3 bases: TGTGCCATCAGTGAACCCAGACAGTACGAGCAGTACTTC.

The V gene is TRBV11-1, the J gene TRBJ2-4, with TRBD2 as a possible D gene (6 bases). The CDR3 covers 20 residues. CDR1 and CDR2 from the germline V gene are SGHAT and FQDESV (reference sequence). V was shortened by 5 bases and J by 1 base, with 27 bases between the two germline ends. The CDR3, as DNA: TGTGCCAGCAGCCGTTCCTCGACAAGGGAGGCTAAGGTGGCCAAAAACATTCAGTACTTC. This gives the protein CASSRSSTREAKVAKNIQYF.

This chain uses TRBV7-9 with TRBJ2-7; tentatively, D is TRBD1 or TRBD2 (5 bases each). The CDR3 has 15 amino acids. Germline CDR1 and CDR2: SEHNR and FQNEAQ (reference sequence). Deletions cut 3 bases from V and 1 base from J, with 13 bases between. The CDR3 bases are TGTGCCAGCAGCTTCTACCGGGACGGATCCTACGAGCAGTACTTC. Its translation: CASSFYRDGSYEQYF. Full variable domain (remainder filled in from reference TRBV7-9 and TRBJ2-7): DTGVSQNPRHKITKRGQNVTFRCDPISEHNRLYWYRQTLGQGPEFLTYFQNEAQLEKSRLLSDRFSAERPKGSFSTLEIQRTEQGDSAMYLCASSFYRDGSYEQYFGPGTRLTVT.